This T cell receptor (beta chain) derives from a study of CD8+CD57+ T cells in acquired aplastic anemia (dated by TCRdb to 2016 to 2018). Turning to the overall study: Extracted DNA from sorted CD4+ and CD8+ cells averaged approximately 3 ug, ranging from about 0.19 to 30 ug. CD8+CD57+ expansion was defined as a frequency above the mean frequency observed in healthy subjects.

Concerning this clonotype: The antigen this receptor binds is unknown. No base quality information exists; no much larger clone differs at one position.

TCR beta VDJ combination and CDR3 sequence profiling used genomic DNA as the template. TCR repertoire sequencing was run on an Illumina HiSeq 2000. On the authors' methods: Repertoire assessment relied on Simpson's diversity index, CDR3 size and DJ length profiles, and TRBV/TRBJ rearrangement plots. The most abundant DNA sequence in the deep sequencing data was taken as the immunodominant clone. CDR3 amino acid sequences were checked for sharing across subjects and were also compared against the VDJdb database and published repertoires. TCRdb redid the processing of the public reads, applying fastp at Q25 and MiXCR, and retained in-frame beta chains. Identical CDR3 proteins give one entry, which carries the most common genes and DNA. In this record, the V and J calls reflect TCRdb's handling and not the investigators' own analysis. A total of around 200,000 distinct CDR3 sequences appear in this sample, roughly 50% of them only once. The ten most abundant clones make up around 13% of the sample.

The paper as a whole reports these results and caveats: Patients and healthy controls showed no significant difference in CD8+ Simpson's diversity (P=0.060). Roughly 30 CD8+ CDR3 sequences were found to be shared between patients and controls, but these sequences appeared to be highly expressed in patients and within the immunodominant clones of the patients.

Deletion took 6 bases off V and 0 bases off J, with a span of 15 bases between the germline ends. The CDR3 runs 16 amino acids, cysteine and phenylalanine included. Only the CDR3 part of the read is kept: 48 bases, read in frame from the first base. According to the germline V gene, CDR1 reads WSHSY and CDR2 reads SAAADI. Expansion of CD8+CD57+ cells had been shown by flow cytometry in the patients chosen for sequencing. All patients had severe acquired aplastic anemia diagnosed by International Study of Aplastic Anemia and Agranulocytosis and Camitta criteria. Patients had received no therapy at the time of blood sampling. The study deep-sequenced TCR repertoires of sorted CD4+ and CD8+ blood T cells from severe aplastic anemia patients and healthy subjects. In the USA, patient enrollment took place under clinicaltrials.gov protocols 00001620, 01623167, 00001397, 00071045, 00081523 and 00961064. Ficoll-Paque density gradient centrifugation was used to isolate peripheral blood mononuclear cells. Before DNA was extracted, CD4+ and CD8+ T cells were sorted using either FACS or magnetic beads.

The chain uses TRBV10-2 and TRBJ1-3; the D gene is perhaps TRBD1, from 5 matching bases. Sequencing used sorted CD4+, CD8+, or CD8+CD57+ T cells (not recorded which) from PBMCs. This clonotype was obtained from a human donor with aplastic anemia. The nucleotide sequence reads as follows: TGCGCCAGCAGGGACCGGGGACGGGTCTCTGGAAACACCATATATTTT. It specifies CASRDRGRVSGNTIYF.